This T cell receptor beta chain was observed in a study of T cells after yellow fever vaccination. Across the whole study: Fractions containing few cells were prepared with SMART-Seq v4 Ultra Low Input. Study-level findings and limits: Faster peaking, at day 5 versus 15, marked a secondary response that was weaker. In post-booster samples, most primary-vaccination clones reappeared (just under 98% CD4, nearly 90% CD8).

A universal primer site and UMIs were added as TCR cDNA was made by 5'RACE template switching. TCRdb reprocessed the 5' RACE reads with MiXCR, giving one entry per CDR3 protein. The profile covers hundreds of thousands of distinct CDR3 sequences, with about 17% appearing a single time and roughly 17% taken by the ten largest. In regard to this clonotype: Its antigen is not known.

Trimming cost V 5 bases and J 1 base, with 9 bases left between them. Germline CDR1 is SGHTA and CDR2 is FQGNSA. This CDR3 comprises 14 residues. This sequence was found in a man younger than 35 who received the YFV17D yellow fever vaccine. The chain recombines TRBV7-2 with TRBJ2-1, with D tentatively TRBD1 (5 bases). The material was PBMCs, obtained 5 to 6 days after the first yellow fever vaccination. The CDR3 DNA sequence: TGTGCCAGCAGCACCCCAGGGTCCTACAATGAGCAGTTCTTC. Translated, it gives CASSTPGSYNEQFF. Full variable domain (outside the CDR3, taken from reference TRBV7-2 and TRBJ2-1): GAGVSQSPSNKVTEKGKDVELRCDPISGHTALYWYRQSLGQGLEFLIYFQGNSAPDKSGLPSDRFSAERTGGSVSTLTIQRTQQEDSAVYLCASSTPGSYNEQFFGPGTRLTVL.